The 20 T cell receptor beta chains given below trace back to one sample, sequenced in a study of blood T cell repertoires in COVID-19. Assay: immunoSEQ multiplex PCR; the TCRdb copy retains only in-frame clones and omits some. This table has more than 350,000 clones, 75% to 90% appearing once. Sequenced material: PBMCs or T cells enriched from blood (not recorded which). The receptors derive from a man between 18 and 35 years old who had recovered from COVID-19.

V is TRBV4-3 and J is TRBJ2-1; D is undetermined. Germline CDR1 and CDR2: LGHNA and YSLEER. The CDR3 covers 16 residues. V dropped 4 bases and J dropped 0 bases, with 13 bases sitting between them. For the CDR3, the DNA is TGCGCCAGCAGCCTCCACGAGGAAGGCTCCTACAATGAGCAGTTCTTC. Translated: CASSLHEEGSYNEQFF.

The CDR3 protein is CATTSSTRGKNTEAFF. For the CDR3, the DNA is TGTGCCACCACCTCCTCCACCAGAGGAAAGAACACTGAAGCTTTCTTT. V usage is TRBV19 and J usage is TRBJ1-1; D not certain. Germline lookup yields CDR1 LNHDA and CDR2 SQIVND (reference sequence). Trimming shortened V by 10 bases and J by 1 base, and 22 bases separated the two germline ends. The CDR3 extends over 16 amino acids.

The chain combines TRBV18 with TRBJ1-6; no firm D call. The V gene's germline CDR1 is KGHSH and CDR2 LQKENI. V lost 6 bases to trimming and J lost 8 bases, with 17 bases between them. The CDR3 covers 15 residues. The CDR3 loop is CASSNTVAGDSPLHF. The CDR3 DNA is TGTGCCAGCTCCAACACAGTGGCCGGGGATTCACCCCTCCACTTT.

The rearrangement links TRBV7-2 to TRBJ1-2; the match to TRBD1 covers 7 bases. V lost 1 base, J lost 2 bases, and 4 bases stayed unmatched. The CDR3 has 15 amino acids. CDR1 is SGHTA and CDR2 is FQGNSA in the germline V gene. The CDR3 DNA reads TGTGCCAGCAGCTTAGGACAGGGTGAAAACTATGGCTACACCTTC. It encodes CASSLGQGENYGYTF.

The V gene is TRBV7-9, the J gene TRBJ2-1, with 12 bases lining up with TRBD2. Trimming took 6 bases from V and 8 from J; bases not matched to a gene: 11. CDR3 length equals 16 residues. In germline, CDR1 is SEHNR, CDR2 FQNEAQ (reference sequence). In DNA, the CDR3 is TGTGCCAGCAGTGAGCCCGGGACTAGCGGGCTCCATGAGCAGTTCTTC. This gives the protein CASSEPGTSGLHEQFF.

The gene calls are TRBV5-6 and TRBJ1-5, with D possibly TRBD1 on 5 matching bases. V was shortened by 2 bases and J by 0 bases, with 12 bases between the two germline ends. This CDR3 has 16 residues. Germline V gene sequence: CDR1 SGHDT, CDR2 YYEEEE. The CDR3 region is CASSFGRGNSNQPQHF. The CDR3 nucleotides are TGTGCCAGCAGCTTTGGGCGGGGGAATAGCAATCAGCCCCAGCATTTT.

The chain employs TRBV28 and TRBJ2-5, with D possibly matching TRBD1 (6 bases). From germline, CDR1 is MDHEN and CDR2 SYDVKM. V shed 7 bases and J shed 5 bases, with 11 bases lying between them. The CDR3 sequence is 12 residues long. CDR3 bases: TGTGCCAGCAACAGGGCGGAGGAGACCCAGTACTTC. It yields the protein CASNRAEETQYF.

The chain carries TRBV9 and TRBJ2-2; 7 bases agree with TRBD1. After removal of 3 bases from V and 1 base from J, the junction contained 9 bases not matched to a gene. The CDR3 covers 17 residues. CDR1 is SGDLS, CDR2 YYNGEE, per germline. The CDR3 spells CASSGGRDSQNTGELFF. The CDR3 bases are TGTGCCAGCAGCGGAGGCCGGGACAGCCAGAACACCGGGGAGCTGTTTTTT.

The rearrangement links TRBV7-3 to TRBJ2-7; D is unclear. The germline V gene encodes CDR1 SGHTA and CDR2 FQGTGA. Trimming stripped 4 bases from V and 4 bases from J, with 11 bases between. CDR3 length equals 13 residues. The CDR3 bases are TGTGCCAGCAGCTCTGCCGGAGATTACGAGCAGTACTTC. This encodes CASSSAGDYEQYF.

The CDR3 region has the DNA TGTGCCAGCAGCTTAGGGAACGGACAGGTGGGCTACGAGCAGTACTTC. Translating gives CASSLGNGQVGYEQYF. The chain combines TRBV7-6 with TRBJ2-7, with 7 bases fitting TRBD1. Germline V gene lookup returns CDR1 SGHVS and CDR2 FNYEAQ. There are 16 residues in the CDR3. After removal of 1 base from V and 3 bases from J, the junction contained 9 bases not matched to a gene.

The V gene is TRBV28, the J gene TRBJ1-1; 8 bases line up with TRBD1. V was clipped by 5 bases and J by 1 base; unmatched bases: 12. Germline V CDR1 and CDR2: MDHEN, SYDVKM. The CDR3 is made up of 17 amino acids. CDR3 sequence: CASSLPGQGLGNTEAFF. The CDR3 nucleotides read TGTGCCAGCAGTCTGCCTGGACAGGGTTTAGGGAACACTGAAGCTTTCTTT.

The V and J genes are TRBV27 and TRBJ2-1, with D unresolved. CDR1 is MNHEY, CDR2 SMNVEV, per germline (reference sequence). Trimming took off 5 bases at V and 0 bases at J, with 11 bases between the two ends. The CDR3 totals 15 residues. The CDR3 bases are TGTGCCAGCAGTGCATCTGAGAGCTCCTACAATGAGCAGTTCTTC. Residues: CASSASESSYNEQFF.

The genes are TRBV15 and TRBJ1-1; a possible D gene is TRBD1 (6 bases). Germline CDR1 and CDR2: LNHNV and YYDKDF (reference sequence). V lost 0 bases and J lost 2, with 10 bases in between. The CDR3 has 15 amino acids. The chain's CDR3 is CATSRDRQANTEAFF. For the CDR3, the DNA is TGTGCCACCAGCAGAGATCGACAGGCTAACACTGAAGCTTTCTTT.

The chain uses TRBV27 and TRBJ2-1; TRBD1 matches 7 bases. V lost 2 bases and J lost 10; bases outside the gene matches: 5. CDR3 size: 13 residues. Germline assignment: CDR1 MNHEY and CDR2 SMNVEV (reference sequence). The chain's CDR3 is CASSLSPGQEQFF. The CDR3 DNA is TGTGCCAGCAGTTTAAGCCCGGGACAGGAGCAGTTCTTC.

The chain links TRBV19 to TRBJ1-6; D remains ambiguous. V lost 7 bases to trimming and J lost 0 bases, with 10 bases between them. Germline CDR1 and CDR2: LNHDA and SQIVND (reference sequence). CDR3 length equals 15 residues. CDR3 in amino acids: CASNSPSSYNSPLHF. The CDR3, as DNA: TGTGCCAGTAACAGCCCCAGCTCCTATAATTCACCCCTCCACTTT.

The rearrangement joins TRBV6-2 or TRBV6-3 to TRBJ1-6; weak D call: TRBD1 (6 bases). The germline V and J ends were trimmed by 4 bases and 7 bases, with 14 bases remaining between them. CDR3 length equals 15 residues. Looked up from germline, CDR1 is MNHEY and CDR2 is SVGEGT. The CDR3 here is CASSSGVIPNSPLHF. The CDR3 nucleotides read TGTGCCAGCAGTTCAGGGGTCATCCCCAATTCACCCCTCCACTTT.

The chain combines TRBV7-9 with TRBJ1-2; 8 nucleotides match TRBD1. The germline V gene has CDR1 SEHNR and CDR2 FQNEAQ (reference sequence). V lost 6 bases, J lost 7 bases, and 16 bases stayed unmatched. This CDR3 region has 16 residues. CDR3 coding DNA: TGTGCCAGCAGTTCCCGTGTGGCAGGGGGCCGGAGTGGCTACACCTTC. It translates to CASSSRVAGGRSGYTF.

In regard to this clone: This specimen includes other DNA sequences encoding the same CDR3. The genes are TRBV28 and TRBJ2-3; TRBD1 matches 8 bases. The CDR3 has 15 amino acids. Germline V lookup: CDR1 MDHEN, CDR2 SYDVKM. V shed 5 bases and J 1 base; nucleotides not matched to a gene: 5. The CDR3 region is CASSPPGQGTDTQYF. CDR3 nucleotides: TGTGCCAGCAGTCCACCGGGACAGGGCACAGATACGCAGTATTTT. Full variable domain (missing parts from reference TRBV28 and TRBJ2-3): DVKVTQSSRYLVKRTGEKVFLECVQDMDHENMFWYRQDPGLGLRLIYFSYDVKMKEKGDIPEGYSVSREKKERFSLILESASTNQTSMYLCASSPPGQGTDTQYFGPGTRLTVL.

The rearrangement joins TRBV4-1 to TRBJ1-1, with D possibly TRBD1 on 5 matching bases. Germline CDR1 MGHRA, CDR2 YSYEKL. The V end lost 2 bases, the J end lost 1 base, and 11 bases lay between the germline ends. The CDR3 extends over 15 amino acids. CDR3 region: CASSQSQGRNTEAFF. The CDR3 nucleotides read TGCGCCAGCAGCCAATCTCAGGGAAGGAACACTGAAGCTTTCTTT.

The rearrangement joins TRBV5-1 to TRBJ2-5, with 11 bases matching TRBD1. Per germline, CDR1 SGHRS and CDR2 YFSETQ. Trimming at V came to 4 bases and at J to 2 bases, leaving 10 bases not matched to a gene. The CDR3 consists of 17 residues. The CDR3 region has the DNA TGCGCCAGCAGCCCCCGGGGGACAGGGGGAGGTCAAGAGACCCAGTACTTC. Its protein is CASSPRGTGGGQETQYF.